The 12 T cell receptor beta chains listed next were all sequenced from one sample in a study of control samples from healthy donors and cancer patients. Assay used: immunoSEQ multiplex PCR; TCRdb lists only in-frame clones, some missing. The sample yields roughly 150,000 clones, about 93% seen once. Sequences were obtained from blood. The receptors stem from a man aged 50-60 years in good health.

The CDR3 DNA reads TGCGCCAGCACCCAGGGGGCGATAAACAAAAACATTCAGTACTTC. The encoded protein is CASTQGAINKNIQYF. This rearrangement joins TRBV23-1 to TRBJ2-4; 8 nucleotides line up with TRBD1. TRBV23-1 is noted as an ORF with a role that remains uncertain. Germline trimming cut 7 bases from V and 3 bases from J; bases unmatched to any gene: 8. The CDR3 has 15 residues.

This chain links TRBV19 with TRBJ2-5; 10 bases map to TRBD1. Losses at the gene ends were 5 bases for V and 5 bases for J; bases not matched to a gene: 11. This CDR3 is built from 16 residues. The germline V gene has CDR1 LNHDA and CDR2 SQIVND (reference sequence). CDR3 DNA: TGTGCCAGTAGTTCGCCCCGAGACAGGGGGCAGGAGACCCAGTACTTC. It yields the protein CASSSPRDRGQETQYF.

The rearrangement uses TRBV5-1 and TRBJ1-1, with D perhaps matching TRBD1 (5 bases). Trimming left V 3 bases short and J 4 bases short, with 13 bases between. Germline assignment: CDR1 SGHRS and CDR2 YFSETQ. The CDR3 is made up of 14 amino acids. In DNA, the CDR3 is TGCGCCAGCAGCTGGGGACGAAGGGGCACTGAAGCTTTCTTT. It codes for CASSWGRRGTEAFF.

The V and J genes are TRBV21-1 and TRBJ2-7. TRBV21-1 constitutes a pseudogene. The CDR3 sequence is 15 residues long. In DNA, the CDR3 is TGTGCCAGCAGCGGCTTAGACCCTTTTCCCTACGAGCAGTACTTC. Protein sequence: CASSGLDPFPYEQYF.

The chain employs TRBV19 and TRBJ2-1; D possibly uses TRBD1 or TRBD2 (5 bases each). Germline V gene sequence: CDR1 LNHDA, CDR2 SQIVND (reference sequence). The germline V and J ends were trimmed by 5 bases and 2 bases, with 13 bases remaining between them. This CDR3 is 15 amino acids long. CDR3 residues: CASSHTRGAYNEQFF. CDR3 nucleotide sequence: TGTGCCAGTAGTCATACTAGGGGAGCCTACAATGAGCAGTTCTTC.

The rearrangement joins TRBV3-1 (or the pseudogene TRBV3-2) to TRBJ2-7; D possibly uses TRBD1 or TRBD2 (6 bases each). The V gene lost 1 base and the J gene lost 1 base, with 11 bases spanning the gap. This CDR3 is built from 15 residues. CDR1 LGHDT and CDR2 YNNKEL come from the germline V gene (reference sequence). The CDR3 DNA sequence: TGTGCCAGCAGCCAAGTGTGGGGGGCGTCCTACGAGCAGTACTTC. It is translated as CASSQVWGASYEQYF.

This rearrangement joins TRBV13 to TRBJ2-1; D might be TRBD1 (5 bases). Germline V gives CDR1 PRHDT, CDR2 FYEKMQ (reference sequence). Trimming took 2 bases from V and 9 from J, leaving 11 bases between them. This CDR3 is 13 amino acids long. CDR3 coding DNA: TGTGCCAGCAGCTTAATAGTAAGGGGTGAGCAGTTCTTC. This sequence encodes CASSLIVRGEQFF.

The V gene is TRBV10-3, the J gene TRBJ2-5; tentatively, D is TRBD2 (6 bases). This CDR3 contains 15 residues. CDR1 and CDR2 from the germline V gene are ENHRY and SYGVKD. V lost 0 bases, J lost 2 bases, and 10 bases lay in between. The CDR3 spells CAISESTGAQETQYF. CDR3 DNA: TGTGCCATCAGTGAGTCTACGGGAGCTCAAGAGACCCAGTACTTC.

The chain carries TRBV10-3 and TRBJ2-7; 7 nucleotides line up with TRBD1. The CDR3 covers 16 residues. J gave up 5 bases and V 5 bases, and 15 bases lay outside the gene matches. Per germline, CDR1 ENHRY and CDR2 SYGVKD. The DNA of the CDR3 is TGTGCCATCAGTCCTTTCCCGGGACAGTCTGGAGACGAGCAGTACTTC. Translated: CAISPFPGQSGDEQYF.

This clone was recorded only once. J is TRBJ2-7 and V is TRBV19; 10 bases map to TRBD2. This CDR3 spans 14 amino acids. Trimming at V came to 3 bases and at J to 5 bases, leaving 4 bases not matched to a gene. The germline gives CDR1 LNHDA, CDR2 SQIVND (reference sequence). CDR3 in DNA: TGTGCCAGTAGTATGGCTAGCGGGAGCAACGAGCAGTACTTC. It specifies CASSMASGSNEQYF.

The CDR3 region is CASRRDRGYEQYF. CDR3 nucleotide sequence: TGTGCCAGCAGACGGGACAGGGGCTACGAGCAGTACTTC. The V gene is TRBV28, the J gene TRBJ2-7; 10 positions match TRBD1. CDR1 and CDR2 (germline): MDHEN, SYDVKM. V lost 6 bases and J lost 3; bases outside the gene matches: 2. This CDR3 has 13 residues.

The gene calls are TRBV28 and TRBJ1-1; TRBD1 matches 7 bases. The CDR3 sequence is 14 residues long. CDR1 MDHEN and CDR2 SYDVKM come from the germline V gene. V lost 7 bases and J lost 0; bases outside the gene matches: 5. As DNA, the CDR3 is TGTGCCAGCACCAGGGGGGGAATGAACACTGAAGCTTTCTTT. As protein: CASTRGGMNTEAFF.